These T cell receptor beta chains were read from a single sample in a study of blood T cell repertoires in COVID-19. The repertoire was sequenced with immunoSEQ multiplex PCR; TCRdb's copy has only in-frame clones and lacks some. In the table there are 40,000 or so clones, around 81% of which are singletons. The source material was peripheral blood. Every receptor here comes from a man in his forties with active or convalescent COVID-19. Each CDR3 is given with its conserved first and last residue. The D gene is left open where the match is weak. Not all rows give a size; the values are once, few, many and, for expanded clones, a class.

J | V | size | D | DNA | CDR3
TRBJ1-1 | TRBV12-5 | . | . | TGTGCTAGTGGAGTTTCGGGGGGCACTGAAGCTTTCTTT | CASGVSGGTEAFF
TRBJ1-1 | TRBV29-1 | . | . | TGCAGCGGAGGGGGAACTAAATACACTGAAGCTTTCTTT | CSGGGTKYTEAFF
TRBJ2-7 | TRBV7-2 | . | TRBD1 | TGTGCCAGCAGCTTACGGCTCGGGGGACAGGAATACGAGCAGTACTTC | CASSLRLGGQEYEQYF
TRBJ2-7 | TRBV1 | . | . | TGCACCAGCAGCCAAGTCCCGTTAGCCGGGGGCGAGCAGTACTTC | CTSSQVPLAGGEQYF
TRBJ2-7 | TRBV5-1 | . | TRBD1 | TGCGCCAGCAGCTTGGGGGGACAGCTCTACGAGCAGTACTTC | CASSLGGQLYEQYF
TRBJ2-5 | TRBV24-1 | once | . | TGTGCCACCAGTGGTGGCGGGGCGGGCTTGGAGACCCAGTACTTC | CATSGGGAGLETQYF
TRBJ1-1 | TRBV29-1 | . | TRBD1 | TGCAGCGTTGATACCGGACAGGGGGCCGTTAACACTGAAGCTTTCTTT | CSVDTGQGAVNTEAFF
TRBJ1-2 | TRBV11-2 | . | TRBD1 | TGTGCCAGCAGCTTAGACTTACAGGGGCATCATGGCTACACCTTC | CASSLDLQGHHGYTF
TRBJ2-3 | TRBV16 | . | TRBD1 | TGTGCCAGCAGCCAATCACCTCACAGGGGGCCCGGCACAGATACGCAGTATTTT | CASSQSPHRGPGTDTQYF
TRBJ2-2 | TRBV6-5 | . | TRBD2 | TGTGCCAGCAGTTACCGCGGGGGAGCGCTGTTTTTT | CASSYRGGALFF
TRBJ2-2 | TRBV6-5 | . | TRBD2 | TGTGCCAGCAGTTACGAGGGAGGGCCTTCCGGGGAGCTGTTTTTT | CASSYEGGPSGELFF
TRBJ2-1 | TRBV5-4 | . | TRBD2 | TGTGCCAGCAGCGCCGGACTAGCGGGAGGGAATGAGGAGCAGTTCTTC | CASSAGLAGGNEEQFF
TRBJ1-1 | TRBV7-2 | . | . | TGTGCCAGCAGCTCCCCTTCTGTAGCTTTCTTT | CASSSPSVAFF